The 2 T cell receptor beta chains reported below all come from one sample, sequenced in a study of T cells after posttransplantation cyclophosphamide (dated by TCRdb to the mid-2010s). The protocol used for the library was the immunoSEQ multiplex PCR assay. This is the immuneACCESS table as TCRdb keeps it, with only in-frame sequences that have V and J called. A part of the clones is gone; compared with another copy, unresolved V genes explain less than half, and the rest is unexplained. The sample table holds about 14,000 clones, of which 76% were seen once. The ten largest clonotypes hold around 1.2% of the sample. Sequencing was carried out using memory CD4+ T cells sorted from PBMCs. These receptors were obtained from a man in his forties or fifties.

This sequence joins TRBV7-2 and TRBJ2-3, with a tentative D call TRBD1 (6 bases). The CDR3 runs to 14 residues. Germline CDR1 is SGHTA and CDR2 is FQGNSA. V lost 2 bases to trimming and J lost 5 bases, with 11 bases between them. The CDR3 sequence is CASSLLGQQDTQYF. The CDR3 nucleotides are TGTGCCAGCAGCTTACTTGGACAGCAAGATACGCAGTATTTT. Together with reference TRBV7-2 and TRBJ2-3, the CDR3 gives the full variable domain: GAGVSQSPSNKVTEKGKDVELRCDPISGHTALYWYRQSLGQGLEFLIYFQGNSAPDKSGLPSDRFSAERTGGSVSTLTIQRTQQEDSAVYLCASSLLGQQDTQYFGPGTRLTVL.

This chain links TRBV10-1 with TRBJ2-7; D gene ambiguous. The CDR3 runs to 10 residues. Trimming removed 10 bases from V and 5 bases from J, with 9 bases in between. CDR1 WNHNN and CDR2 SYGVQD come from the germline V gene (reference sequence). The CDR3 coding sequence is TGCGCCAACAGCCAGGACGAGCAGTACTTC. Amino acid sequence: CANSQDEQYF.